This T cell receptor (beta chain) was sequenced for a study of OX40 agonist ivuxolimab in advanced cancers. TCRdb's copy holds only in-frame clones and misses some; the assay was immunoSEQ multiplex PCR. The table includes roughly 70,000 clones, 80% to 90% detected once. This clone was detected many times. Sample: CD4+ or CD8+ T cells sorted from blood, taken in a trial of the OX40 agonist ivuxolimab. The receptor was derived from an adult with an advanced solid tumor such as melanoma, head and neck, liver or kidney cancer.

In nucleotides, the CDR3 is TGTGCCAGCAGTTACTGGGTAAACACTGAAGCTTTCTTT. It is translated as CASSYWVNTEAFF. The V call is TRBV6-5, the J call TRBJ1-1; D is unclear. Trimming took 1 base from V and 2 from J, leaving 5 bases between them. CDR3 length: 13 amino acids. Germline CDR1 is MNHEY and CDR2 is SVGAGI.